This T cell receptor (beta chain) was retrieved from a study of human T cells and chemical hapten exposure. Described time point: patch test 2, 6 weeks after DPC sensitization. The sample's treatment: therapeutic diphenylcyclopropenone sensitization with weekly scalp DPC. MiXCR was run by TCRdb on the RACE reads, yielding one entry per CDR3 protein. The table lists under 90,000 distinct CDR3 sequences, 6.5% to 10% of them singletons. Germline CDR1 reads SGHRS; CDR2 reads YFSETQ. The V and J ends lost 2 bases and 2 bases respectively, with 4 bases between them. The CDR3 covers 12 residues. The receptor's source is a woman aged 50 to 60 with alopecia areata. Some clones in this sample may be carry-over from other donors' samples. Sequenced here: whole blood, sampled in connection with sensitization to the hapten diphenylcyclopropenone (DPC). The chain recombines TRBV5-1 with TRBJ1-2, with unresolved D. The CDR3 region has the DNA TGCGCCAGCAGCTTAGGCAACTATGGCTACACCTTC. It is translated as CASSLGNYGYTF.